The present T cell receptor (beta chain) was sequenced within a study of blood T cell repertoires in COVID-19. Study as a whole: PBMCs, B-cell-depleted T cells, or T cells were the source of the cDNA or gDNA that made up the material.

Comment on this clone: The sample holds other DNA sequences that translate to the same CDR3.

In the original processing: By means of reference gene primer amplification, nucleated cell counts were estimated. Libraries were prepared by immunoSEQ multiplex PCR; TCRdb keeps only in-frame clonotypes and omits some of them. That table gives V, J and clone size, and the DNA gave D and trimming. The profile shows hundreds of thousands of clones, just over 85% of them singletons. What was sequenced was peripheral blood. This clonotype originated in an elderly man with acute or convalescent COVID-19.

The CDR3 region is CASSKAGPQETQYF. The CDR3 DNA reads TGCGCCAGCAGCAAGGCGGGCCCCCAAGAGACCCAGTACTTC. The chain has TRBV5-1 and TRBJ2-5, with a weak D call TRBD2 (5 bases). CDR1 and CDR2 from the germline V gene are SGHRS and YFSETQ. There are 14 residues in the CDR3. Trimming cost V 4 bases and J 1 base, with 11 bases left between them.